This T cell receptor beta chain was observed in a study of siplizumab effects on memory and regulatory T cells. Overall study findings and caveats: A minor share of alloreactive clones matched unstimulated subsets.

Of note for this clone: Antigen specificity is unknown.

This CDR3 is 14 amino acids long. Between the trimmed V and J ends, which lost 1 base and 8 bases, there was a span of 14 bases. Germline V gene lookup returns CDR1 SGHTA and CDR2 FQGNSA. The table came from immunoSEQ multiplex PCR; TCRdb's copy has only in-frame clones and leaves some out. The sample gives approximately 94,000 clones, around 90% of which show up once; roughly 0.15% is in the top ten. The clonotype was recovered from a human donor in good health. The gene calls are TRBV7-2 and TRBJ1-2; no clear D gene. Sequenced sample: CD4+ T cells sorted from blood. CDR3 sequence reads: CASSLDRGNRGYTF. The DNA of the CDR3 is TGTGCCAGCAGCTTAGACCGGGGAAATCGGGGCTACACCTTC.